The 17 T cell receptor beta chains reported below all come from one sample, sequenced in a study of PD-1 blockade in classical Hodgkin lymphoma. Time point specified: newly diagnosed, previously untreated cHL patient sample. Magnetic negative selection served to purify CD4+ T cells out of PBMCs that had been thawed. This table comes from immunoSEQ multiplex PCR, and its TCRdb copy is limited to in-frame clones, with some not included. Of 25,000 to 30,000 clones listed, 89% are singletons. The sequencing input was CD4+ T cells from blood. The receptors come from a human donor with classical Hodgkin lymphoma.

The CDR3 loop is CASSPRTGDLPGELFF. Written as DNA, the CDR3 is TGTGCCAGCTCACCAAGGACAGGGGATTTACCCGGGGAGCTGTTTTTT. The chain links TRBV18 to TRBJ2-2; 9 nucleotides line up with TRBD1. J lost 6 bases, V lost 2 bases, and 7 bases had no gene match. In germline, CDR1 is KGHSH, CDR2 LQKENI. This CDR3 spans 16 amino acids.

This chain connects TRBV28 to TRBJ2-7; D might be TRBD1 (6 bases). The V gene's germline CDR1 is MDHEN and CDR2 SYDVKM. The CDR3 has 12 amino acids. The V and J ends lost 9 bases and 3 bases respectively, with 12 bases between them. The CDR3, as DNA: TGTGCCAGTCGACCAGGGGTCTACGAGCAGTACTTC. This translates into CASRPGVYEQYF.

The chain couples TRBV5-1 to TRBJ2-7; D not resolved. Germline V gene data show CDR1 as SGHRS and CDR2 as YFSETQ. This CDR3 is 11 amino acids long. With 3 bases removed from V and 5 bases from J, the gap between germline ends came to 6 bases. The CDR3 sequence is CASSSADEQYF. CDR3 in DNA: TGCGCCAGCAGCTCCGCGGACGAGCAGTACTTC.

The table lists this clone with a count of one. The rearrangement uses TRBV5-8 and TRBJ1-3; D call uncertain. Per germline, CDR1 SGHTS and CDR2 YDEGEE. Trimming took 1 base from V and 2 from J, leaving 10 bases between them. This CDR3 is built from 15 residues. The CDR3 DNA reads TGTGCCAGCAGCTTGCCCCTCGGCCCTGGAAACACCATATATTTT. It yields the protein CASSLPLGPGNTIYF. Filled out from reference TRBV5-8 and TRBJ1-3, the complete variable domain reads EAGVTQSPTHLIKTRGQQATLRCSPISGHTSVYWYQQALGLGLQFLLWYDEGEERNRGNFPPRFSGRQFPNYSSELNVNALELEDSALYLCASSLPLGPGNTIYFGEGSWLTVV.

V and J are TRBV28 and TRBJ1-4, with D possibly TRBD1 on 5 matching bases. Looked up from germline, CDR1 is MDHEN and CDR2 is SYDVKM. The CDR3 runs to 17 residues. V was trimmed by 1 base and J by 0 bases, leaving 12 bases between them. CDR3 coding DNA: TGTGCCAGCAGTTTATCCGGCAGGGCCCCAACTAATGAAAAACTGTTTTTT. Residues: CASSLSGRAPTNEKLFF.

The chain uses TRBV11-2 and TRBJ2-7; TRBD2 matches at 9 bases. The CDR3 sequence is 15 residues long. V trimming: 3 bases; J trimming: 4 bases; junction bases outside the gene matches: 7. Germline values: CDR1 SGHAT, CDR2 FQNNGV. CDR3 sequence: CASSLSSGSSYEQYF. The CDR3 region has the DNA TGTGCCAGCAGCTTGAGTAGCGGGAGTTCGTACGAGCAGTACTTC. Full variable domain (missing parts from reference TRBV11-2 and TRBJ2-7): EAGVAQSPRYKIIEKRQSVAFWCNPISGHATLYWYQQILGQGPKLLIQFQNNGVVDDSQLPKDRFSAERLKGVDSTLKIQPAKLEDSAVYLCASSLSSGSSYEQYFGPGTRLTVT.

This clone has just one count. V and J are TRBV5-1 and TRBJ1-4; D perhaps matches TRBD1 (6 bases). The V gene's germline CDR1 is SGHRS and CDR2 YFSETQ. The CDR3 covers 13 residues. Between the trimmed V and J ends, which lost 5 bases and 7 bases, there was a span of 12 bases. CDR3 DNA sequence: TGCGCCAGCAGACCCGGACAGCTTGAAAAACTGTTTTTT. Its translation: CASRPGQLEKLFF. Based on the CDR3 plus reference TRBV5-1 and TRBJ1-4, the full variable domain is KAGVTQTPRYLIKTRGQQVTLSCSPISGHRSVSWYQQTPGQGLQFLFEYFSETQRNKGNFPGRFSGRQFSNSRSEMNVSTLELGDSALYLCASRPGQLEKLFFGSGTQLSVL.

The chain employs TRBV18 and TRBJ2-1; TRBD1 is a possible D gene (6 bases). Germline CDR1 and CDR2: KGHSH and LQKENI. Trimming left V 3 bases short and J 7 bases short, with 7 bases between. The CDR3 contains 12 residues. The DNA of the CDR3 is TGTGCCAGCTCACCGGACAGTAATGAGCAGTTCTTC. This sequence encodes CASSPDSNEQFF. Filled out from reference TRBV18 and TRBJ2-1, the complete variable domain reads NAGVMQNPRHLVRRRGQEARLRCSPMKGHSHVYWYRQLPEEGLKFMVYLQKENIIDESGMPKERFSAEFPKEGPSILRIQQVVRGDSAAYFCASSPDSNEQFFGPGTRLTVL.

CDR3 coding DNA: TGTGCCAGCAGTTTATCACACTCCTACGAGCAGTACTTC. Translation gives CASSLSHSYEQYF. This rearrangement joins TRBV28 to TRBJ2-7; no definite D call. Germline CDR1 is MDHEN and CDR2 is SYDVKM. The germline V and J ends were trimmed by 1 base and 0 bases, with 4 bases remaining between them. The CDR3 contains 13 residues. The full variable domain, its missing parts supplied by reference TRBV28 and TRBJ2-7, is DVKVTQSSRYLVKRTGEKVFLECVQDMDHENMFWYRQDPGLGLRLIYFSYDVKMKEKGDIPEGYSVSREKKERFSLILESASTNQTSMYLCASSLSHSYEQYFGPGTRLTVT.

The chain carries TRBV5-1 and TRBJ1-1, with D hard to call. V lost 5 bases to trimming and J lost 5 bases, with 16 bases between them. The CDR3 is 14 residues long. Germline loops: CDR1 SGHRS, CDR2 YFSETQ. The CDR3 region has the DNA TGCGCCAGCAGGTACGCCTTAGAGGGTACTGAAGCTTTCTTT. This codes for CASRYALEGTEAFF.

This clone appeared a few times. V is TRBV10-1 and J is TRBJ2-7, with TRBD2 as a possible D gene (6 bases). The CDR3 contains 13 residues. Trimming took 7 bases from V and 2 from J, leaving 12 bases between them. The germline CDR1 and CDR2 sequences are WNHNN and SYGVQD (reference sequence). CDR3 sequence: CASTRLGAYEQYF. In DNA, the CDR3 is TGCGCCAGCACCCGACTAGGCGCCTACGAGCAGTACTTC.

The chain uses TRBV5-5 and TRBJ2-4; 8 nucleotides match TRBD2. The CDR3 has 18 residues. Per germline, CDR1 SGHKS and CDR2 YYEKEE (reference sequence). The V gene end was trimmed by 3 bases and the J gene end by 0 bases; junction bases not matched to a gene: 11. The CDR3 DNA follows: TGTGCCAGCAGCTCGGGGGGGATCCTCTCCATAGCCAAAAACATTCAGTACTTC. Translated, it gives CASSSGGILSIAKNIQYF. Based on the CDR3 plus reference TRBV5-5 and TRBJ2-4, the full variable domain is DAGVTQSPTHLIKTRGQQVTLRCSPISGHKSVSWYQQVLGQGPQFIFQYYEKEERGRGNFPDRFSARQFPNYSSELNVNALLLGDSALYLCASSSGGILSIAKNIQYFGAGTRLSVL.

This CDR3 reads CASKFPRRPQHF. As DNA, the CDR3 is TGTGCCAGCAAGTTCCCTCGTCGGCCCCAGCATTTT. The chain has TRBV28 and TRBJ1-5, with unresolved D. The V gene's germline CDR1 is MDHEN and CDR2 SYDVKM. This CDR3 has 12 amino acids. The germline V and J ends were trimmed by 7 bases and 9 bases, with 13 bases remaining between them.

This rearrangement joins TRBV11-2 to TRBJ2-3; 10 bases line up with TRBD2. Trimming removed 5 bases from V and 6 bases from J; junction bases left unmatched: 8. This CDR3 is 15 amino acids long. Per the germline V gene, CDR1 is SGHAT and CDR2 is FQNNGV. The CDR3 DNA follows: TGTGCCAGCAGCCTGAGGACTAGCGGCGGCGATACGCAGTATTTT. Translated: CASSLRTSGGDTQYF.

The chain is built from TRBV28 and TRBJ1-1, with a possible D match to TRBD1 (5 bases). V lost 6 bases to trimming and J lost 0 bases, with 17 bases between them. The CDR3 totals 16 residues. The V gene's germline CDR1 is MDHEN and CDR2 SYDVKM. CDR3 sequence (DNA): TGTGCCAGCAGGAGACGGGGGGAGAGGGTGAACACTGAAGCTTTCTTT. It encodes CASRRRGERVNTEAFF.

The J gene is TRBJ2-5, the V gene TRBV6-6; D unresolved. This CDR3 comprises 13 residues. Trimming left V 6 bases short and J 2 bases short, with 10 bases between. Germline V gene data show CDR1 as MNHNY and CDR2 as SVGAGI (reference sequence). Written as DNA, the CDR3 is TGTGCCAGCAGGACGACTGTTCAAGAGACCCAGTACTTC. Translation: CASRTTVQETQYF.

The chain joins TRBV5-1 to TRBJ2-5; D is possibly TRBD1 (6 bases). The germline V and J ends were trimmed by 0 bases and 1 base, with 19 bases remaining between them. The CDR3 is made up of 18 amino acids. CDR1 and CDR2 from the germline V gene are SGHRS and YFSETQ. The DNA of the CDR3 is TGCGCCAGCAGCTTGGCAGGGGTGGGGGACAATTTCCAAGAGACCCAGTACTTC. This codes for CASSLAGVGDNFQETQYF. The variable domain in full, with the rest retrieved from reference TRBV5-1 and TRBJ2-5, is KAGVTQTPRYLIKTRGQQVTLSCSPISGHRSVSWYQQTPGQGLQFLFEYFSETQRNKGNFPGRFSGRQFSNSRSEMNVSTLELGDSALYLCASSLAGVGDNFQETQYFGPGTRLLVL.